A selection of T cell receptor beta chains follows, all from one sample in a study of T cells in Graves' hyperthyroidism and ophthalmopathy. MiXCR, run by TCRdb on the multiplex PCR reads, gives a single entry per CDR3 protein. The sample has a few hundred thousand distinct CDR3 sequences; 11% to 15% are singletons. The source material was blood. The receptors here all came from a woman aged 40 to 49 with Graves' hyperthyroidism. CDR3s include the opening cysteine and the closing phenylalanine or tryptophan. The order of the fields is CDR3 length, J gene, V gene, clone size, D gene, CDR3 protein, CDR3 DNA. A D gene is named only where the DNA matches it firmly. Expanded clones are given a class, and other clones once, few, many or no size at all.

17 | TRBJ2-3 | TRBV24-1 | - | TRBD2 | CATSDSGLAGDPDTQYF | TGTGCCACCAGTGATTCGGGACTAGCGGGGGACCCAGATACGCAGTATTTT
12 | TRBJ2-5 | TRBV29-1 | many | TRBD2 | CSVVGGEETQYF | TGCAGCGTTGTTGGGGGGGAGGAGACCCAGTACTTC
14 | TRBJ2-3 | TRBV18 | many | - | CASSPGLTPDTQYF | TGTGCCAGCTCACCGGGGTTGACGCCAGATACGCAGTATTTT
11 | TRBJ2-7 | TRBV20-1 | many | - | CSAMTGNEQYF | TGCAGTGCCATGACAGGCAACGAGCAGTACTTC
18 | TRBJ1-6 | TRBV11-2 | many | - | CASSLVGTKSSYNSPLHF | TGTGCCAGCAGCTTAGTCGGCACCAAAAGCTCCTATAATTCACCCCTCCACTTT
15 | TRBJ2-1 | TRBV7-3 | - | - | CASSLSRLAYNEQFF | TGTGCCAGCAGCTTATCCCGACTAGCCTACAATGAGCAGTTCTTC
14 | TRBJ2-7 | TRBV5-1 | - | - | CASSSRTDTYEQYF | TGCGCCAGCAGCTCTAGGACGGATACTTACGAGCAGTACTTC
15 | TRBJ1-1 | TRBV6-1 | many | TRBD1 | CASSIGRGPSTEAFF | TGTGCCAGCAGTATTGGCAGGGGGCCTTCCACTGAAGCTTTCTTT
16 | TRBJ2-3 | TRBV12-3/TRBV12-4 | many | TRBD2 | CASRPGLAGWTDTQYF | TGTGCCAGCAGGCCCGGACTAGCGGGATGGACAGATACGCAGTATTTT
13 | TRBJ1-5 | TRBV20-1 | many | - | CSAREQTNQPQHF | TGCAGTGCTAGAGAACAGACAAATCAGCCCCAGCATTTT
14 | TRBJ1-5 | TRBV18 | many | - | CASSRGDNNQPQHF | TGTGCCAGCTCACGGGGGGATAACAATCAGCCCCAGCATTTT
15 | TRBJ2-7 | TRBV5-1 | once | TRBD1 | CASSWGQGAPYEQYF | TGCGCCAGCAGCTGGGGACAGGGGGCCCCCTACGAGCAGTACTTC
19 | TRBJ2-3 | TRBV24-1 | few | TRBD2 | CATSPQAGSGPGSTDTQYF | TGTGCCACCTCTCCACAAGCCGGTAGCGGGCCCGGCAGCACAGATACGCAGTATTTT
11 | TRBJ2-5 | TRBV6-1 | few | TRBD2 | CAATSGETQYF | TGTGCCGCGACTAGCGGAGAGACCCAGTACTTC
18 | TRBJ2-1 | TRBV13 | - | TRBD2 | CASSLPSTSGGSWNEQFF | TGTGCCAGCAGCTTACCCTCGACTAGCGGGGGATCATGGAATGAGCAGTTCTTC
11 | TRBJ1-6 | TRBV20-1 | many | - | CSAPGGSPLHF | TGCAGTGCTCCGGGGGGGTCACCCCTCCACTTT
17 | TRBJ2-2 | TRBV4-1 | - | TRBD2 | CASSQGLAGVGTGELFF | TGCGCCAGCAGCCAGGGACTAGCGGGAGTTGGGACCGGGGAGCTGTTTTTT
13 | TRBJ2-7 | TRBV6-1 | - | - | CASKKDGLGEQYF | TGTGCCAGCAAGAAGGACGGCCTTGGGGAGCAGTACTTC
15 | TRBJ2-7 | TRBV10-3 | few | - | CAISGVAGAGYEQYF | TGTGCCATCAGTGGGGTTGCAGGGGCGGGCTACGAGCAGTACTTC
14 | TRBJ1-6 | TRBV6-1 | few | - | CASSNTRQNSPLHF | TGTGCCAGCAGCAACACCCGACAGAATTCACCCCTCCACTTT
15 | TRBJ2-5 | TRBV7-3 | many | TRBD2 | CASRRPGLAEETQYF | TGTGCCAGCAGAAGACCGGGACTAGCGGAAGAGACCCAGTACTTC
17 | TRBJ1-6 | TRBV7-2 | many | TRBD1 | CASSLEPFRGAESPLHF | TGTGCCAGCAGCTTAGAGCCCTTCAGGGGGGCAGAGTCACCCCTCCACTTT
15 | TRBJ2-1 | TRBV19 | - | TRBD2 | CASSLAGISYNEQFF | TGTGCCAGTAGTTTAGCGGGGATCTCCTACAATGAGCAGTTCTTC
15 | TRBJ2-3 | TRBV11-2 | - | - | CASSLGRVSTDTQYF | TGTGCCAGCAGCTTAGGACGGGTTAGCACAGATACGCAGTATTTT
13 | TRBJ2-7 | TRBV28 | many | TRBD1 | CASSQGQGNEQYF | TGTGCCAGCAGCCAAGGACAGGGTAACGAGCAGTACTTC
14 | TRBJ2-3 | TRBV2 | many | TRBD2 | CASSDSGIADTQYF | TGTGCCAGCAGTGATAGCGGGATTGCAGATACGCAGTATTTT
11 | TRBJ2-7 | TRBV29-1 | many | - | CSVQTLYEQYF | TGCAGCGTTCAGACCCTCTACGAGCAGTACTTC
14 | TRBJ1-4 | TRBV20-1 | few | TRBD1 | CSARTGGLREKLFF | TGCAGTGCCCGCACAGGGGGGTTACGGGAAAAACTGTTTTTT
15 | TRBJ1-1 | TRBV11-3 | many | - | CASSSIREMNTEAFF | TGTGCCAGCAGCTCCATCAGGGAGATGAACACTGAAGCTTTCTTT
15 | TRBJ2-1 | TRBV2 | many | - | CASSELGGENNEQFF | TGTGCCAGCAGTGAACTGGGGGGAGAAAACAATGAGCAGTTCTTC
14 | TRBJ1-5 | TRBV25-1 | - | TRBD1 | CASSEGGGKQPQHF | TGTGCCAGCAGTGAGGGAGGGGGCAAACAGCCCCAGCATTTT
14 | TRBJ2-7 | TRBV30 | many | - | CAWSQQDNGYEQYF | TGTGCCTGGAGTCAACAGGACAATGGGTACGAGCAGTACTTC
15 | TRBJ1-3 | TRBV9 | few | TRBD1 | CASSPQGASGNTIYF | TGTGCCAGCAGCCCTCAGGGGGCCTCTGGAAACACCATATATTTT
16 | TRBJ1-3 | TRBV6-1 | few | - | CASHWGVGLAGNTIYF | TGTGCCAGCCATTGGGGGGTGGGTTTGGCTGGAAACACCATATATTTT
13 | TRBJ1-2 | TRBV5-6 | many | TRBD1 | CASSLRDRDGYTF | TGTGCCAGCAGCTTGAGGGACAGGGACGGCTACACCTTC
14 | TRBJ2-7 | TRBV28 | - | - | CASSFRGAPAEQYF | TGTGCCAGCAGTTTCCGTGGCGCACCGGCCGAGCAGTACTTC
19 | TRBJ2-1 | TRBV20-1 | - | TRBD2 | CSARDRGLAGDFRYNEQFF | TGCAGTGCTAGAGATAGAGGACTAGCGGGAGATTTTCGCTACAATGAGCAGTTCTTC
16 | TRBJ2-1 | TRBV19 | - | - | CASSINSQETYNEQFF | TGTGCCAGTAGTATAAATTCCCAGGAGACCTACAATGAGCAGTTCTTC
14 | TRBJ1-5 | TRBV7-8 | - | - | CTSSFQRSNQPQHF | TGTACCAGCAGCTTTCAGCGAAGCAATCAGCCCCAGCATTTT
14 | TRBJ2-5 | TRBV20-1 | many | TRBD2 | CSARKTSGRETQYF | TGCAGTGCTAGGAAGACTAGCGGGAGGGAGACCCAGTACTTC
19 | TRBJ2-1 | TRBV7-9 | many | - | CASSLVASSLLGTYNEQFF | TGTGCCAGCAGCTTAGTTGCGTCTAGCTTACTGGGGACCTACAATGAGCAGTTCTTC
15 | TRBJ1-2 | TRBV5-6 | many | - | CASSLGQGVYYGYTF | TGTGCCAGCAGCTTGGGTCAGGGAGTTTACTATGGCTACACCTTC